This TCR beta chain was recorded in a study of cytomegalovirus exposure and HLA in healthy donors (dated 2017 in TCRdb). Background for the entire study: According to an earlier analysis of 450 to 650 of the donors, some 180 million T cells yielded 117 million unique TCR beta sequences and approximately 300 Gb of sequence data. An early release that covered fewer than 750 HLA-typed donors contained approximately 300 gigabases of sequencing data and 70 million to 100 million unique TCR sequences. Among the approximately 420 genotyped donors, 81% belonged to the genetic ancestry cluster associated with self-reported Caucasian donors. The study was designed to test whether signatures of past pathogen exposure could be identified by cataloging public T cell receptors. Using immunosequencing, the study profiled T cell repertoires from 500 to 800 subjects and related those repertoires to cytomegalovirus serostatus. Along with the approximately 650-subject first cohort, a separate validation cohort of over a hundred different subjects was used. To predict cytomegalovirus infection status, the study combined high-throughput TCR immunosequencing, statistical association of individual TCRs with disease status, and machine learning. In a later analysis, previously published TCR beta repertoires from 500 to 750 donors were re-analyzed and high-resolution HLA genotyping was added so that TCR occurrence patterns could be studied. Rather than using new phenotypic data, the later analysis identified candidate immune exposures from TCR beta sequences and from how often those sequences occurred across donors. An earlier analysis of approximately 640 of the donors applied high-throughput TCR beta sequencing to assess whether each TCR beta V gene segment acted as functional or pseudogenic. Donor age, sex, ethnicity and CMV serostatus were collected together with the repertoire data. In a later genetic analysis, genome-wide SNP genotypes for about 55% of the roughly 670 donors were used, and that subset was treated as a discovery cohort. All discovery cohort repertoires had been generated using a single sequencing platform. Both class I and class II loci were covered by HLA typing, at four-digit resolution. Typing coverage differed by locus: A, B, C, DRB1 and DQB1 were typed in roughly 620-630 donors, DQA1 in 500 to 550, DPA1 in 606, and DPB1 in just under 490. Roughly 5 DR-DQ haplotypes were handled as single units for association and clustering, since linkage in the cohort was strong. On average, roughly 240,000 unique TCR beta nucleotide sequences were sequenced per donor among about 400 genotyped donors of the cohort, with roughly a sixth of those sequences being non-productive.

A word on this clone: No antigen is known for it. Base qualities are missing; no much larger clone stands one base away.

V loses 3 bases of germline sequence and J loses 2 bases, and the interval between the two ends is 8 bases. Spanning cysteine to phenylalanine, the CDR3 consists of 14 amino acids. This entry keeps only the CDR3 DNA: 42 bases, framed from base 1. CDR1 and CDR2, looked up from the germline V gene, are SGHRS and YFSETQ. Library generation was performed with the immunoSEQ multiplex PCR assay. For the multiplex PCR, a mixture combining 60 forward primers for TCR Vbeta segments and 13 reverse primers for TCR Jbeta segments was used. The CDR3 region of rearranged TCR beta genes was amplified from genomic DNA by a multiplex PCR assay. Amplified TCR beta libraries were sequenced as 87-base-pair reads on the Illumina HiSeq System. Per the authors' processing: A later analysis tallied around 82 million unique TCR beta chains across the roughly 610 repertoires, and approximately 12 million of those chains were shared by two or more donors. Raw reads were error-corrected and collapsed into unique sequences by a nearest-neighbor algorithm in which closely related sequences were merged to remove PCR and sequencing errors. To assign V, D and J gene segments, CDR3 sequences were aligned to IMGT reference sequences. For a sequence to be retained, a match of at least six nucleotides was required to both a V gene segment and a J gene segment. Rearrangements were classified as productive when the CDR3 lacked stop codons and remained in frame with V and J, and all other rearrangements were classified as non-productive. Following IMGT convention, CDR3 was defined as the stretch from the second conserved V-encoded cysteine up to the conserved J-encoded phenylalanine. In an earlier analysis of 587 of the donors, sequences lacking an unambiguous match to a single V gene segment were excluded. An earlier analysis of a few hundred of the donors classified V segments as functional when productive rearrangements were above 56.7% and as segregating when the standard deviation between donors was above 5%. A statistical classification framework was developed to diagnose cytomegalovirus status using the catalog of TCR beta chain sequences. A later analysis assigned V and J genes by comparing TCR nucleotide sequences with IMGT/GENE-DB human TR gene sequences. The TCRdist pipeline was used in a later analysis to assign CDR3 sequences and most-parsimonious VDJ recombination scenarios. In a later analysis, each TCR beta chain was defined by its CDR3 amino acid sequence together with its V-gene family, and reads without a unique V-gene family were excluded. In a later analysis, some 600 highly shared, low-generation-probability nucleotide sequences were removed to address suspected cross-contamination and a sequencing artifact. A later analysis calculated a clonal expansion index for each public chain from normalized within-repertoire ranks of inferred template counts. A later analysis computed generation probabilities with a VDJ recombination model fitted to out-of-frame rearrangements, and checked the results against IGoR. Hypergeometric tests were used in a later analysis to score TCR-TCR, TCR-HLA and TCR-CMV co-occurrence, with a repertoire-size bias correction applied to the TCR pairs. False discovery rates were estimated in a later analysis by permuting HLA or CMV assignments 20 times. A later analysis grouped co-occurring TCRs with DBSCAN, adding TCRdist sequence similarity when clustering within HLA-allele-positive subsets. Repertoires with fewer than 30,000 or more than 120,000 public chains, plus five repertoires with anomalous nucleotide sharing, were excluded from co-occurrence clustering. The immuneACCESS repertoire file appears here via TCRdb, limited to in-frame rearrangements. These files lack a portion of the clones; in checked studies, under half of the deficit traces to unresolved V genes, and the cause of the others is not known. The V and J calls and clone size come from that table; D and trimming were worked out from the DNA. Present in this sample are hundreds of thousands of clones, just over 75% of which were seen just once. Approximately 0.6% of the sample rests with the top ten.

The cohort comprised some 700 healthy bone marrow donors. All cohort members were sampled while nominally healthy, although unrecorded immune exposures were likely present. The donor tested CMV seronegative, placing the donor among the approximately 400 seronegative members of the cohort. Each donor provided a peripheral blood sample, and peripheral blood mononuclear cells were used for TCR beta sequencing. Genomic DNA was extracted from the blood cell samples with the Qiagen DNeasy Blood Extraction Kit. Overall study results and their limits: Three of the identified cytomegalovirus-associated TCR beta chains were confirmed in vitro to be specific for cytomegalovirus antigens. An association between a missense DCLRE1C variant and V-gene and J-gene trimming of TCR beta chains was found in a later genetic analysis and replicated in an independent cohort. Sequencing depth was assumed to be roughly uniform across donors in the presence/absence analyses, though that assumption may not hold. The classifier was reported to diagnose cytomegalovirus status with high specificity and sensitivity in both the original and validation cohorts. Specific HLA alleles were associated with 18,000 or so TCR beta sequences at a false discovery rate of 0.05 in a later analysis. CMV serostatus was the only immune exposure information available for the cohort. Correlated functional status among segregating V segments might reflect linkage disequilibrium, but an unknown experimental factor could not be ruled out. In the study, about 150 TCR beta chains were listed as associated with cytomegalovirus. It was suggested by the authors that the approach could potentially be generalized to other disease states and immunological phenotypes. According to a later analysis, TCR association rates differed among HLA loci, with DRB1 alleles showing the most associated TCRs and HLA-C alleles showing the fewest. A further reported finding was that TCR beta sequences accurately predicted the HLA-A and HLA-B alleles for most subjects in the first cohort. Most CMV-associated TCR beta chains appeared to be HLA-restricted in a later analysis, and the HLA associations seemed to be driven largely by CMV exposure. Most TCR sequences were observed very rarely across donors, whereas some public TCRs were present in many individuals. In a later genetic analysis, fewer N-insertions in productive TCRs were reported among donors in an Asian-associated ancestry cluster than the 666-donor mean. Because some donors lacked HLA typing at each locus, the association tests relied only on the typed subset. Some IMGT-functional V segments, including TRBV6-2 and TRBV6-3, could not be told apart with the 87-base-pair reads, so those segments were excluded. This cohort had only TCR beta chains sequenced, and the lack of alpha or paired-chain data limited which features could be detected. Broadly in line with IMGT annotations, most TCR beta V segments showed up in productive rearrangements about 90% or about 30% of the time in an earlier analysis of around 550 of the donors. In a later analysis, HLA-associated TCR beta chains were found to be more clonally expanded and to have lower generation probabilities than equally common non-associated chains. Because counts were too low, seventeen rarely observed V segments, including chromosome 9 orphons, were left out of the earlier analysis of over 550 of the donors. A group of highly shared sequence variants was considered likely to be a technical artifact of the sequencing pipeline. When HLA alleles, especially DR and DQ, strongly co-occurred, attributing TCR associations to individual alleles was difficult. Several of the top co-occurrence clusters appeared to be linked to parvovirus B19, influenza, CMV and Epstein-Barr virus, according to a later analysis.

The sample comprised PBMCs. Recombination connected TRBV5-1 to TRBJ2-2; possibly the D gene is TRBD1, per 5 matching bases. This clonotype was obtained from a man aged 18 to 30 in good health and CMV-seronegative. The DNA sequence is TGCGCCAGCAGCTCTCAGGGTAACACCGGGGAGCTGTTTTTT. This sequence encodes CASSSQGNTGELFF. With the portions outside the CDR3 filled from the reference TRBV5-1 and TRBJ2-2 genes, the complete variable region becomes KAGVTQTPRYLIKTRGQQVTLSCSPISGHRSVSWYQQTPGQGLQFLFEYFSETQRNKGNFPGRFSGRQFSNSRSEMNVSTLELGDSALYLCASSSQGNTGELFFGEGSRLTVL.